The 23 T cell receptor beta chains below were found in one sample sequenced in a study of shared clonotypes between healthy human individuals. Some clones are missing from TCRdb's copy, which holds only in-frame ones; the method was immunoSEQ multiplex PCR. The profile covers approximately 1,000,000 clones, with 75% to 80% appearing a single time and more than 0.5% taken by the ten largest. The sample consisted of memory CD4+ T cells from PBMCs. Subset specified: CD45RA-negative fraction. These receptors all stem from a young man in good health. Some clones in this sample may be carry-over from other donors' samples.

This clone was detected a few times. This sequence joins TRBV2 and TRBJ2-1; D gene ambiguous. The CDR3 totals 14 residues. CDR1 is SNHLY, CDR2 FYNNEI, per germline. Trimming removed 0 bases at V and 3 bases at J, with 6 bases between. CDR3 amino acids: CASSEAKDYNEQFF. CDR3 coding DNA: TGTGCCAGCAGTGAAGCTAAGGACTACAATGAGCAGTTCTTC.

J is TRBJ2-7 and V is TRBV5-1, with 8 bases aligning to TRBD2. Per germline, CDR1 SGHRS and CDR2 YFSETQ. The junction had 8 bases not matched to a gene; V was cut back by 6 bases and J by 3 bases. The CDR3 has 14 amino acids. The CDR3 region is CASTLTSASYEQYF. The DNA for the CDR3 is TGCGCCAGCACTCTGACTAGCGCGAGCTACGAGCAGTACTTC.

This clone is a singleton in its sample. The rearrangement links TRBV7-3 to TRBJ2-1; D possibly corresponds to TRBD1 (6 bases). This CDR3 region has 13 residues. Trimming removed 4 bases from V and 9 bases from J, with 13 bases in between. Germline assignment: CDR1 SGHTA and CDR2 FQGTGA. The CDR3 region is CASSSTGTSEQFF. The CDR3, as DNA: TGTGCCAGCAGCTCGACCGGGACAAGTGAGCAGTTCTTC.

The chain couples TRBV5-6 to TRBJ1-3; D is perhaps TRBD1 (6 bases). Germline loops: CDR1 SGHDT, CDR2 YYEEEE. The length of the CDR3 is 16 residues. V was trimmed by 4 bases and J by 0 bases, leaving 14 bases between them. CDR3 nucleotides: TGTGCCAGCAGCGCGCTGGGGGCAAGCTCTGGAAACACCATATATTTT. This translates into CASSALGASSGNTIYF.

This chain links TRBV13 with TRBJ2-7, with TRBD1 identical over 8 bases. The trim removed 5 bases at V and 5 bases at J, leaving 8 bases unmatched. Looked up from germline, CDR1 is PRHDT and CDR2 is FYEKMQ (reference sequence). This CDR3 is built from 14 residues. CDR3 loop: CASSPEDREHEQYF. The CDR3 DNA reads as TGTGCCAGCAGCCCTGAGGACAGGGAACACGAGCAGTACTTC.

A few counts support this clone. The rearrangement links TRBV27 to TRBJ1-5; D is perhaps TRBD1 (6 bases). Per the germline V gene, CDR1 is MNHEY and CDR2 is SMNVEV (reference sequence). The CDR3 loop spans 16 amino acids. V shed 4 bases and J shed 9 bases, with 22 bases lying between them. The CDR3 sequence is CASSSREGGQAGPQHF. CDR3 nucleotides: TGTGCCAGCAGTTCCCGGGAAGGGGGGCAAGCGGGGCCCCAGCATTTT.

This clone appeared a single time. V gene TRBV28 combines with J gene TRBJ2-7; 7 positions agree with TRBD1. V trimming: 8 bases; J trimming: 2 bases; junction bases outside the gene matches: 9. The CDR3 contains 14 residues. Per germline, CDR1 MDHEN and CDR2 SYDVKM. The CDR3 bases are TGTGCCAGCTTCTTAGCTGGACAGGCCTACGAGCAGTACTTC. It translates to CASFLAGQAYEQYF.

This chain joins TRBV4-3 and TRBJ2-5; possibly TRBD1 for D (6 bases). The CDR3 length is 13 residues. Looked up from germline, CDR1 is LGHNA and CDR2 is YSLEER. Trimming stripped 4 bases from V and 4 bases from J, with 10 bases between. The CDR3 loop reads CASSLEDRETQYF. The CDR3 DNA reads as TGCGCCAGCAGCCTAGAGGACAGAGAGACCCAGTACTTC.

This clone has only a few counts. The rearrangement links TRBV6-6 to TRBJ1-5, with TRBD1 matching over 7 bases. The V gene's germline CDR1 is MNHNY and CDR2 SVGAGI (reference sequence). J gave up 3 bases and V 8 bases, and 4 bases lay outside the gene matches. This CDR3 is built from 13 residues. In DNA form, the CDR3 reads TGTGCCAGCGTGGGACAGTTCAATCAGCCCCAGCATTTT. Encoded protein: CASVGQFNQPQHF.

This chain links TRBV29-1 with TRBJ2-6; unclear D gene. From germline, CDR1 is SQVTM and CDR2 ANQGSEA. The CDR3 contains 15 residues. V lost 4 bases, J lost 4 bases, and 14 bases lay in between. Written as DNA, the CDR3 is TGCAGCGTTGGCCCGCACACGGCCGGGGCCAACGTCCTGACTTTC. Protein sequence: CSVGPHTAGANVLTF.

This chain links TRBV2 with TRBJ1-2; D unresolved. The germline V and J ends were trimmed by 8 bases and 1 base, with 11 bases remaining between them. Germline V CDR1 and CDR2: SNHLY, FYNNEI. The CDR3 extends over 13 amino acids. The chain's CDR3 is CASGMEGNYGYTF. CDR3 nucleotides: TGTGCCAGCGGTATGGAGGGTAACTATGGCTACACCTTC.

This sequence joins TRBV19 and TRBJ2-1, with 9 bases lining up with TRBD1. CDR1 is LNHDA and CDR2 is SQIVND in the germline V gene (reference sequence). The CDR3 extends over 14 amino acids. Trimming took 7 bases from V and 4 from J; bases not matched to a gene: 5. CDR3 amino acids: CASTRDRVYNEQFF. The CDR3 bases are TGTGCCAGTACCAGGGACAGGGTATACAATGAGCAGTTCTTC.

This clone was observed a few times. The chain carries TRBV19 and TRBJ2-3; D gene uncertain. CDR1 and CDR2 from the germline V gene are LNHDA and SQIVND (reference sequence). The V and J ends lost 10 bases and 0 bases respectively, with 11 bases between them. This CDR3 has 13 amino acids. The CDR3 DNA reads TGTGCCACCCGACACCCTAGCACAGATACGCAGTATTTT. Protein product: CATRHPSTDTQYF.

The CDR3 sequence is CASSLALGGVAEKLFF. The CDR3 nucleotides are TGTGCCAGCAGCTTAGCTCTTGGGGGCGTCGCTGAAAAACTGTTTTTT. This chain uses TRBV7-9 with TRBJ1-4; TRBD1 might be the D (6 bases). From germline, CDR1 is SEHNR and CDR2 FQNEAQ (reference sequence). Trimming pared 0 bases from V and 7 bases from J, leaving 15 bases between. This CDR3 has 16 amino acids.

The chain combines TRBV7-7 with TRBJ2-5, with D uncertain. Trimming left V 1 base short and J 1 base short, with 10 bases between. From germline, CDR1 is SSHAT and CDR2 FNYEAQ (reference sequence). This CDR3 region has 15 residues. CDR3 region: CASSLDGSGQETQYF. The CDR3 DNA is TGTGCCAGCAGCTTAGACGGGTCCGGCCAAGAGACCCAGTACTTC.

A remark on this clone: Other DNA sequences of this sample code for an identical CDR3. The chain couples TRBV6-5 to TRBJ1-2; 7 bases align to TRBD1. CDR3 size: 13 residues. The germline gives CDR1 MNHEY, CDR2 SVGAGI. Trimming took 3 bases from V and 4 from J; bases not matched to a gene: 2. The CDR3 here is CASSYRQGYGYTF. The DNA for the CDR3 is TGTGCCAGCAGTTATAGACAGGGCTATGGCTACACCTTC.

The chain is built from TRBV5-6 and TRBJ2-5; weak D call: TRBD2 (6 bases). The length of the CDR3 is 16 residues. CDR1 and CDR2 from the germline V gene are SGHDT and YYEEEE. The V end lost 4 bases, the J end lost 3 bases, and 19 bases lay between the germline ends. The CDR3 spells CASSPPRRIAEETQYF. The DNA for the CDR3 is TGTGCCAGCAGCCCCCCCCGTCGGATAGCGGAAGAGACCCAGTACTTC. The full variable domain, with the rest looked up from reference TRBV5-6 and TRBJ2-5, is DAGVTQSPTHLIKTRGQQVTLRCSPKSGHDTVSWYQQALGQGPQFIFQYYEEEERQRGNFPDRFSGHQFPNYSSELNVNALLLGDSALYLCASSPPRRIAEETQYFGPGTRLLVL.

This rearrangement joins TRBV11-2 to TRBJ2-7, with 10 bases matching TRBD2. The CDR3 sequence is 15 residues long. Trimming at V came to 4 bases and at J to 2 bases, leaving 5 bases not matched to a gene. Per germline, CDR1 SGHAT and CDR2 FQNNGV. In DNA form, the CDR3 reads TGTGCCAGCAGCTACACTAGCGGGATGCCCTACGAGCAGTACTTC. It yields the protein CASSYTSGMPYEQYF.

The rearrangement uses TRBV27 and TRBJ1-3; a possible D gene is TRBD1 (5 bases). This CDR3 comprises 16 residues. The V end was cut by 2 bases, the J end by 7 bases, with 18 bases between. The germline V gene encodes CDR1 MNHEY and CDR2 SMNVEV (reference sequence). The CDR3 region is CASSLAATTRGNTIYF. The CDR3 coding sequence is TGTGCCAGCAGTTTAGCGGCAACGACGCGGGGGAACACCATATATTTT.

Of note for this clone: A much larger clone is a single base away; this may be a read error. The chain has TRBV11-3 and TRBJ2-1; 10 positions agree with TRBD2. Per the germline V gene, CDR1 is SGHNT and CDR2 is YENEEA. Germline trimming cut 5 bases from V and 5 bases from J; bases unmatched to any gene: 6. The CDR3 is made up of 15 amino acids. The chain's CDR3 is CASSPGLAENNEQFF. CDR3 DNA sequence: TGTGCCAGCAGCCCCGGACTAGCGGAAAACAATGAGCAGTTCTTC.

The table lists this clone with a few counts. This chain connects TRBV11-3 to TRBJ2-3; D remains ambiguous. V shed 0 bases and J shed 8 bases, with 9 bases lying between them. This CDR3 comprises 13 residues. Germline V gene sequence: CDR1 SGHNT, CDR2 YENEEA. CDR3 residues: CASSLDFDTTQYF. CDR3 DNA: TGTGCCAGCAGCTTAGATTTCGACACTACGCAGTATTTT.

The J gene is TRBJ1-1, the V gene TRBV6-6; possible D gene TRBD1, 5 bases. V dropped 7 bases and J dropped 0 bases, with 15 bases sitting between them. CDR3 length: 15 residues. In germline, CDR1 is MNHNY, CDR2 SVGAGI (reference sequence). CDR3 DNA sequence: TGTGCCAGCATTCGGGGGGAGGTCATGAACACTGAAGCTTTCTTT. It yields the protein CASIRGEVMNTEAFF.

V and J are TRBV4-2 and TRBJ2-3; no clear D gene. CDR3 length equals 13 residues. Trimming removed 3 bases at V and 5 bases at J, with 9 bases between. Germline V lookup: CDR1 LGHNA, CDR2 YNFKEQ. In DNA form, the CDR3 reads TGTGCCAGCAGCCATCGTACCCGAGATACGCAGTATTTT. Amino acid sequence: CASSHRTRDTQYF.